Each of the 10 T cell receptor beta chains below was sequenced from the same sample in a study of patients with pleural tuberculosis. TCRdb recomputed calls from the reads with MiXCR, one row per CDR3 protein. Seen here are around 30,000 distinct CDR3 sequences, under 20% observed once, and the top ten hold 3.5%. The sample taken for sequencing was peripheral blood. The receptor source for this set is a human donor with pleural tuberculosis.

This clonotype has ten or more counts. The chain joins TRBV5-1 to TRBJ2-1; the match to TRBD2 covers 11 bases. This CDR3 is 16 amino acids long. V was clipped by 2 bases and J by 6 bases; unmatched bases: 7. Germline CDR1 SGHRS, CDR2 YFSETQ. The CDR3 protein is CASSFLPSGGLNEQFF. The CDR3 region has the DNA TGCGCCAGCAGCTTTCTCCCTAGCGGGGGGCTCAATGAGCAGTTCTTC.

The V and J genes are TRBV7-9 and TRBJ2-2, with no clear D. V was clipped by 8 bases and J by 7 bases, with 5 bases between them. CDR1 and CDR2 (germline): SEHNR, FQNEAQ (reference sequence). The CDR3 consists of 10 residues. This chain's CDR3 is CASLHGELFF. The CDR3 DNA is TGTGCCAGCCTTCACGGGGAGCTGTTTTTT.

This chain's CDR3 is CASGPGGLTEAFF. The CDR3 nucleotides are TGCGCCAGCGGCCCAGGGGGATTAACTGAAGCTTTCTTT. The chain combines TRBV4-3 with TRBJ1-1; 7 nucleotides align to TRBD1. Trimming took 8 bases from V and 5 from J; bases not matched to a gene: 8. This CDR3 has 13 amino acids. Germline CDR1 and CDR2: LGHNA and YSLEER.

This clonotype has only one observation. This chain connects TRBV12-3 or TRBV12-4 to TRBJ2-1; D ambiguous. Trimming left V 10 bases short and J 6 bases short, with 13 bases between. The CDR3 extends over 12 amino acids. CDR3 coding DNA: TGTGCCACCAGCCCCCTAGGCAATGAGCAGTTCTTC. This sequence encodes CATSPLGNEQFF.

This clonotype rates as medium-sized. The V call is TRBV6-2 or TRBV6-3, the J call TRBJ1-5; D not resolved. Germline CDR1 and CDR2: MNHEY and SVGEGT. Trimming shortened V by 10 bases and J by 0 bases, and 10 bases separated the two germline ends. This CDR3 has 13 amino acids. The CDR3 loop is CAINDHSNQPQHF. The DNA of the CDR3 is TGTGCCATCAACGACCATAGCAATCAGCCCCAGCATTTT.

CDR3 in amino acids: CSAFPGQANTEAFF. In DNA, the CDR3 is TGCAGTGCTTTTCCGGGACAGGCGAACACTGAAGCTTTCTTT. J is TRBJ1-1 and V is TRBV20-1; 8 bases line up with TRBD1. With 5 bases clipped from V and 1 base from J, the junction kept 6 bases outside the gene matches. The V gene's germline CDR1 is DFQATT and CDR2 SNEGSKA (reference sequence). The CDR3 sequence is 14 residues long.

This clonotype qualifies as medium-sized. The chain employs TRBV6-2 or TRBV6-3 and TRBJ1-1, with no clear D. Per the germline V gene, CDR1 is MNHEY and CDR2 is SVGEGT. Trimming stripped 2 bases from V and 5 bases from J, with 9 bases between. The CDR3 is made up of 13 amino acids. CDR3 in DNA: TGTGCCAGCAGTTACATCAGTCGAACTGAAGCTTTCTTT. Translating gives CASSYISRTEAFF.

V is TRBV6-1 and J is TRBJ2-1, with 9 bases matching TRBD2. This CDR3 is 15 amino acids long. From germline, CDR1 is MNHNS and CDR2 SASEGT. V was pared by 6 bases and J by 2 bases, with 5 bases of the junction left unmatched. The DNA for the CDR3 is TGTGCCAGCAGAACAAGACTAGCGGCCTACAATGAGCAGTTCTTC. Encoded protein: CASRTRLAAYNEQFF.

This clonotype was recorded many times. The gene calls are TRBV10-3 and TRBJ1-2; TRBD1 matches at 7 bases. The CDR3 totals 12 residues. Germline values: CDR1 ENHRY, CDR2 SYGVKD. Trimming took 3 bases from V and 13 from J; bases not matched to a gene: 8. The CDR3 nucleotides read TGTGCCATCAGTGAACAGGGGTCCCTTTTCACCTTC. Translation gives CAISEQGSLFTF.

Worth noting for this clonotype: Since no conserved phenylalanine or tryptophan closes the CDR3, a read error is the likely cause. This rearrangement joins TRBV19 to TRBJ2-3, with no clear D. Germline V gene data show CDR1 as LNHDA and CDR2 as SQIVND (reference sequence). The CDR3 spans 11 residues. The germline V and J ends were trimmed by 7 bases and 2 bases, with 4 bases remaining between them. The CDR3 here is CASIITDTQYL. CDR3 nucleotides: TGTGCCAGTATTATCACAGATACGCAGTATCTT.